This TCR beta chain was observed in a study of blood T cell repertoires in COVID-19. The wider study: Sample material is recorded as cDNA or gDNA derived from T cells, B-cell-depleted T cells, or PBMCs.

Per the germline V gene, CDR1 is SGHRS and CDR2 is YFSETQ. This CDR3 comprises 15 residues. V was shortened by 3 bases and J by 5 bases, with 17 bases between the two germline ends. This clone was found once. Cohorts were assigned according to the clinical history that participants reported. In the original processing: Scientists estimated how many nucleated cells there were by amplifying reference gene primers. Data came from immunoSEQ multiplex PCR; TCRdb stores just in-frame clones and leaves some out. V and J calls and clone size come straight from that table; D and trimming were deduced from the DNA. The sample has about 160,000 clones, about 90% seen once; the top ten hold more than 6.5%.

The sample consisted of PBMCs or T cells enriched from blood (not recorded which). The receptor was isolated from a woman in her forties or fifties who had recovered from COVID-19. The V and J genes are TRBV5-1 and TRBJ1-2; D is undetermined. CDR3 in DNA: TGCGCCAGCAGCTCTACAAACGACCGAGGATATGGCTACACCTTC. Translation gives CASSSTNDRGYGYTF.